These 10 T cell receptor beta chains were all obtained from the same sample, sequenced in a study of early stage breast cancer tumors (dated 2017 in TCRdb). The method was the immunoSEQ multiplex PCR assay. TCRdb holds this immuneACCESS table with in-frame rearrangements only. Some clones are missing; in checked studies, unresolved V genes explain under half, and the rest has no known cause. This sample is represented by tens of thousands of clones; 65% to 75% of them were singletons. Clones ranked in the top ten supply around a third of the sample. Sample: blood. The receptor source for this set is a person aged 45-65 years with breast cancer.

DNA for the CDR3: TGTGCCAGCAGCTTAACGATACTTGCCAATGAGCAGTTCTTC. Translation gives CASSLTILANEQFF. The chain combines TRBV7-3 with TRBJ2-1; the D is unclear. This CDR3 is 14 amino acids long. In germline, CDR1 is SGHTA, CDR2 FQGTGA. V was shortened by 0 bases and J by 6 bases, with 9 bases between the two germline ends.

This chain joins TRBV20-1 and TRBJ1-2; D is unclear. CDR1 is DFQATT and CDR2 is SNEGSKA in the germline V gene (reference sequence). Trimming took 2 bases from V and 6 from J, leaving 1 base between them. CDR3 length: 9 residues. The CDR3 region is CSARNGYTF. The DNA of the CDR3 is TGCAGTGCTAGAAATGGCTACACCTTC.

The CDR3 sequence is CASSLRGSSGNTIYF. The CDR3 nucleotides read TGTGCCAGCAGCTTACGCGGCTCCTCTGGAAACACCATATATTTT. The gene calls are TRBV11-2 and TRBJ1-3; D unclear. Germline-derived CDR1 and CDR2 are SGHAT and FQNNGV. V was clipped by 2 bases and J by 0 bases, with 8 bases between them. The CDR3 contains 15 residues.

Concerning this clone: Other DNA sequences in this specimen translate into the identical CDR3. DNA of the CDR3: TGCGCCAGCAGCTTGAGTAATTACGAGCAGTACTTC. This encodes CASSLSNYEQYF. This chain uses TRBV5-1 with TRBJ2-7; D call uncertain. V was shortened by 1 base and J by 4 bases, with 6 bases between the two germline ends. The CDR3 is 12 amino acids. Germline-derived CDR1 and CDR2 are SGHRS and YFSETQ.

This chain connects TRBV19 to TRBJ2-3; D is unresolved. V lost 7 bases, J lost 6 bases, and 8 bases lay in between. Germline assignment: CDR1 LNHDA and CDR2 SQIVND (reference sequence). This CDR3 has 11 amino acids. The CDR3 nucleotides read TGTGCCAGTAAAAATTCGGATACGCAGTATTTT. Protein sequence: CASKNSDTQYF.

V and J are TRBV6-5 and TRBJ1-3, with TRBD1 as a possible D gene (6 bases). Looked up from germline, CDR1 is MNHEY and CDR2 is SVGAGI. The CDR3 totals 15 residues. The V gene lost 6 bases and the J gene lost 7 bases, with 19 bases spanning the gap. CDR3 amino acids: CASRRQVPWINTIYF. CDR3 DNA sequence: TGTGCCAGCAGAAGACAGGTCCCATGGATTAACACCATATATTTT.

V usage is TRBV19 and J usage is TRBJ2-2, with 10 positions matching TRBD2. This CDR3 has 17 amino acids. The J segment lost 6 bases and the V segment lost 6 bases, leaving 13 bases of the junction unmatched. Germline CDR1 reads LNHDA; CDR2 reads SQIVND (reference sequence). The DNA of the CDR3 is TGTGCCAGTAGCCGGGACTCTCTAGCGGGAGTTTCCGGGGAGCTGTTTTTT. Translating it yields CASSRDSLAGVSGELFF.

The V and J genes are TRBV10-3 and TRBJ2-5, with TRBD2 as a possible D gene (6 bases). The CDR3 extends over 14 amino acids. Trimming took 0 bases from V and 4 from J, leaving 9 bases between them. In germline, CDR1 is ENHRY, CDR2 SYGVKD. CDR3 in amino acids: CAISESGGGETQYF. The CDR3 DNA reads as TGTGCCATCAGTGAGTCGGGGGGTGGAGAGACCCAGTACTTC.

The rearrangement joins TRBV5-1 to TRBJ1-5, with unresolved D. Germline loops: CDR1 SGHRS, CDR2 YFSETQ. There are 15 residues in the CDR3. V lost 2 bases to trimming and J lost 2 bases, with 11 bases between them. The CDR3 loop is CASSLSDGGNQPQHF. The CDR3 DNA reads as TGCGCCAGCAGCTTATCGGACGGTGGCAATCAGCCCCAGCATTTT.

The chain uses TRBV7-6 and TRBJ2-7; D remains ambiguous. Trimming took 6 bases from V and 1 from J, leaving 10 bases between them. The CDR3 consists of 13 residues. Germline V lookup: CDR1 SGHVS, CDR2 FNYEAQ. The CDR3: CASSYLPSYEQYF. CDR3 DNA: TGTGCCAGCAGTTACTTACCGTCCTACGAGCAGTACTTC.